This section outlines one TCR beta chain sequence together with its context. The data stem from a study of shared clonotypes between healthy human individuals. Only CD45RO-negative cells positively selected for CCR7 counted as naive CD8 cells, so terminally differentiated effector memory CD45RA+ cells were excluded. The V gene end was trimmed by 0 bases and the J gene end by 4 bases; junction bases not matched to a gene: 5. The germline V gene has CDR1 LGHNA and CDR2 YSLEER. The CDR3 is made up of 16 amino acids. Using immunoSEQ multiplex PCR, the repertoire was profiled, and TCRdb retains in-frame clones only, with some absent. The data show roughly 2.1 million clones, with 85% to 95% seen just once and around 1.7% held by the top ten.

This receptor was obtained from a man between 18 and 35 years old in good health. Some clones in this sample may be carry-over from other donors' samples. The gene calls are TRBV4-3 and TRBJ1-1; 10 bases agree with TRBD1. Material: naive CD8+ T cells from PBMCs. CDR3 sequence (DNA): TGCGCCAGCAGCCAAGATTACCGGGACAGGGGCACTGAAGCTTTCTTT. It encodes CASSQDYRDRGTEAFF.